This T cell receptor beta chain is from a study of cytomegalovirus exposure and HLA in healthy donors. General study points: That first-cohort TCR clusters tended to co-occur in the 130 or so validation repertoires was found in a later analysis. It was reportedly the case that the classifier diagnosed cytomegalovirus status with high specificity and sensitivity.

This CDR3 spans 15 amino acids. Germline values: CDR1 MNHNS, CDR2 SASEGT. V lost 3 bases to trimming and J lost 0 bases, with 8 bases between them. On this clone itself: Its specificity is not known.

Sequenced by immunoSEQ multiplex PCR; TCRdb stores in-frame clones only, minus some. In the table there are 50,000 to 65,000 clones, 90% to 96% of which are singletons. The specimen sequenced was PBMCs. The sequence came from a young woman in good health and CMV-seronegative. The rearrangement joins TRBV6-1 to TRBJ1-4, with D uncertain. The DNA for the CDR3 is TGTGCCAGCAGTGACTGGCCCCCAACTAATGAAAAACTGTTTTTT. Residues: CASSDWPPTNEKLFF.